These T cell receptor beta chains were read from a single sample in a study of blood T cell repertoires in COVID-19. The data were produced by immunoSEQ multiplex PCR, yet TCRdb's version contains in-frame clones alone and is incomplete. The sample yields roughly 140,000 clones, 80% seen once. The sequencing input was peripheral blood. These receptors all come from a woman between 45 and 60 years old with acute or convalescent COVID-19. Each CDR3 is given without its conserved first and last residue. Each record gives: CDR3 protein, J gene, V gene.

ASSQTTWLGPQGSPLH,TRBJ1-6,TRBV3-1/TRBV3-2
ASSLTAGVITGELF,TRBJ2-2,TRBV27
ASSPRKDRQETQY,TRBJ2-5,TRBV5-4
ASSSRYEQY,TRBJ2-7,TRBV6-6
ASSYSGGSYNEQF,TRBJ2-1,TRBV11-2
ASSATGLSNQPQH,TRBJ1-5,TRBV7-2
ASSRTHRQEKLF,TRBJ1-4,TRBV6-5
ASSPSVGSYGYT,TRBJ1-2,TRBV5-5
ASRSTSGGVDNEQF,TRBJ2-1,TRBV5-1
AIGESGQPQH,TRBJ1-5,TRBV10-3
ASSYGGYT,TRBJ1-2,TRBV28
ASNGMGAGDYGYT,TRBJ1-2,TRBV6-5
ASSAFGGTAGVKETQY,TRBJ2-5,TRBV27
ASSRLAGTGNEQF,TRBJ2-1,TRBV19
ASSRITDSYLELADTQY,TRBJ2-3,TRBV5-6
ASAGTGSNQPQH,TRBJ1-5,TRBV19
ASSSGYTEAF,TRBJ1-1,TRBV7-2
ASARSSSGANVLT,TRBJ2-6,TRBV6-5
ASSFGADTEAF,TRBJ1-1,TRBV27
ATSDWGVTGELF,TRBJ2-2,TRBV24-1
ASSLADPGDRLF,TRBJ1-4,TRBV5-1
ASSFTAVNGYT,TRBJ1-2,TRBV6-5
ASFYYGYT,TRBJ1-2,TRBV28
ASSLGGGLAYEQY,TRBJ2-7,TRBV7-8
ASTRGGYTDTQY,TRBJ2-3,TRBV19
ASSLVGVQPQH,TRBJ1-5,TRBV7-2
ASSPNLLEDSPLH,TRBJ1-6,TRBV18